These 11 T cell receptor beta chains originate from one sample sequenced in a study of OX40 agonist ivuxolimab in advanced cancers. Profiling relied on immunoSEQ multiplex PCR, and the TCRdb table lists in-frame clones only, not all of them. The data show more than 50,000 clones, with 75% to 85% seen just once and roughly 0.66% held by the top ten. The source material was CD4+ or CD8+ T cells sorted from blood, sampled in a trial of the OX40 agonist ivuxolimab. The receptor source for this set is an adult with an advanced solid tumor such as melanoma, head and neck, liver or kidney cancer.

The V and J genes are TRBV15 and TRBJ2-5; TRBD1 agrees at 10 bases. This CDR3 is built from 17 residues. The V gene end was trimmed by 0 bases and the J gene end by 5 bases; junction bases not matched to a gene: 9. Germline CDR1 is LNHNV and CDR2 is YYDKDF (reference sequence). CDR3 sequence reads: CATSRDRDRGSRETQYF. The CDR3 region has the DNA TGTGCCACCAGCAGAGATCGGGACAGGGGAAGTAGGGAGACCCAGTACTTC.

This clone has just one count. This chain links TRBV7-7 with TRBJ2-1, with TRBD2 matching 9 bases. The CDR3 consists of 15 residues. The germline V gene encodes CDR1 SSHAT and CDR2 FNYEAQ (reference sequence). The V segment lost 1 base and the J segment 5 bases; nucleotides outside the gene matches: 3. CDR3 DNA: TGTGCCAGCAGCTTAGAAGCGGGGGGCCACAATGAGCAGTTCTTC. Residues: CASSLEAGGHNEQFF. The full variable domain, rest sourced from reference TRBV7-7 and TRBJ2-1, is GAGVSQSPRYKVTKRGQDVTLRCDPISSHATLYWYQQALGQGPEFLTYFNYEAQPDKSGLPSDRFSAERPEGSISTLTIQRTEQRDSAMYRCASSLEAGGHNEQFFGPGTRLTVL.

CDR3 protein: CASSRASDWGRGEQYF. The CDR3, as DNA: TGTGCCAGCAGTAGGGCCTCTGACTGGGGGCGCGGCGAGCAGTACTTC. The chain recombines TRBV7-8 with TRBJ2-7; weak D call: TRBD1 (6 bases). The V end lost 6 bases, the J end lost 6 bases, and 24 bases lay between the germline ends. CDR1 is SGHVS, CDR2 FQNEAQ, per germline. CDR3 length: 16 residues.

The rearrangement joins TRBV4-1 to TRBJ2-7, with 12 bases matching TRBD2. Germline V gene lookup returns CDR1 MGHRA and CDR2 YSYEKL. The CDR3 runs 16 residues. V dropped 0 bases and J dropped 4; count of bases not matched to a gene: 4. The CDR3 bases are TGCGCCAGCAGCCAAGAGGGCACTAGCGGGAGGTACGAGCAGTACTTC. Encoded protein: CASSQEGTSGRYEQYF.

The CDR3 coding sequence is TGTGCCAGCAGCTTTCGGCACGGGGACTCATCTAATGAAAAACTGTTTTTT. This sequence encodes CASSFRHGDSSNEKLFF. The J gene is TRBJ1-4, the V gene TRBV7-9; D perhaps matches TRBD1 (5 bases). The CDR3 length is 17 residues. The germline gives CDR1 SEHNR, CDR2 FQNEAQ (reference sequence). Between the trimmed V and J ends, which lost 3 bases and 3 bases, there was a span of 17 bases.

The chain employs TRBV19 and TRBJ1-1, with D possibly TRBD1 on 5 matching bases. V dropped 3 bases and J dropped 1 base, with 18 bases sitting between them. Germline CDR1 reads LNHDA; CDR2 reads SQIVND (reference sequence). This CDR3 has 17 residues. Here the CDR3 reads CASSIGRGNIGNTEAFF. CDR3 bases: TGTGCCAGTAGTATCGGACGGGGGAACATAGGGAACACTGAAGCTTTCTTT.

The V and J genes are TRBV27 and TRBJ2-5; 10 bases fit TRBD2. The CDR3 has 14 amino acids. Germline CDR1 MNHEY, CDR2 SMNVEV (reference sequence). The J segment lost 3 bases and the V segment lost 6 bases, leaving 4 bases of the junction unmatched. CDR3 nucleotide sequence: TGTGCCAGCAGCCGTAGCGGGGGGAAAGAGACCCAGTACTTC. Protein sequence: CASSRSGGKETQYF.

The rearrangement links TRBV18 to TRBJ2-7; 13 bases agree with TRBD2. This CDR3 contains 14 residues. Per germline, CDR1 KGHSH and CDR2 LQKENI. The junction had 3 bases not matched to a gene; V was cut back by 3 bases and J by 7 bases. CDR3 sequence reads: CASSPELAGGEQYF. As DNA, the CDR3 is TGTGCCAGCTCACCGGAACTAGCGGGGGGGGAGCAGTACTTC.

The rearrangement joins TRBV11-3 to TRBJ1-1; D might be TRBD1 (6 bases). Germline CDR1 is SGHNT and CDR2 is YENEEA. This CDR3 comprises 15 residues. The V end lost 2 bases, the J end lost 5 bases, and 15 bases lay between the germline ends. The CDR3 bases are TGTGCCAGCAGCTTAACATTCAGAAGGGGGACTGAAGCTTTCTTT. Encoded protein: CASSLTFRRGTEAFF.

V and J are TRBV7-9 and TRBJ1-2; perhaps TRBD1 as D (5 bases). The CDR3 contains 15 residues. Looked up from germline, CDR1 is SEHNR and CDR2 is FQNEAQ (reference sequence). Trimming took 1 base from V and 0 from J, leaving 9 bases between them. CDR3 coding DNA: TGTGCCAGCAGCTTAGATAGGACAACTAACTATGGCTACACCTTC. The encoded protein is CASSLDRTTNYGYTF. The full variable domain, its missing parts supplied by reference TRBV7-9 and TRBJ1-2, is DTGVSQNPRHKITKRGQNVTFRCDPISEHNRLYWYRQTLGQGPEFLTYFQNEAQLEKSRLLSDRFSAERPKGSFSTLEIQRTEQGDSAMYLCASSLDRTTNYGYTFGSGTRLTVV.

This sequence joins TRBV2 and TRBJ2-3; 8 nucleotides agree with TRBD2. The CDR3 loop spans 14 amino acids. The junction had 5 bases not matched to a gene; V was cut back by 2 bases and J by 7 bases. Germline assignment: CDR1 SNHLY and CDR2 FYNNEI. The CDR3 DNA sequence: TGTGCCAGCAGTGAACTGGCGGGGGGTTATACGCAGTATTTT. Translated: CASSELAGGYTQYF. The variable domain in full, completed from reference TRBV2 and TRBJ2-3, reads EPEVTQTPSHQVTQMGQEVILRCVPISNHLYFYWYRQILGQKVEFLVSFYNNEISEKSEIFDDQFSVERPDGSNFTLKIRSTKLEDSAMYFCASSELAGGYTQYFGPGTRLTVL.